Shown below are 8 T cell receptor beta chains from a single sample sequenced in a study of blood T cell repertoires in COVID-19. Libraries were prepared by immunoSEQ multiplex PCR; TCRdb keeps only in-frame clonotypes and omits some of them. The sample lists roughly 20,000 clones, around 89% occurring once. The sequencing sample was made of peripheral blood. Every receptor here comes from a human donor with active COVID-19. The donor label of this sample is uncertain.

The chain uses TRBV25-1 and TRBJ2-1; no reliable D call. CDR1 and CDR2 (germline): MGHDK, SYGVNS. The CDR3 totals 11 residues. The ends were cut back, 0 bases at V and 10 bases at J, with 4 bases in the middle. In DNA form, the CDR3 reads TGTGCCAGCAGTGAATACGCGGAGCAGTTCTTC. Encoded protein: CASSEYAEQFF.

This chain links TRBV6-1 with TRBJ2-3; 12 bases match TRBD2. V lost 3 bases to trimming and J lost 11 bases; unmatched junction nucleotides: 6. Germline CDR1 and CDR2: MNHNS and SASEGT. The CDR3 contains 14 residues. CDR3 loop: CASSDPGLAGKQYF. CDR3 DNA sequence: TGTGCCAGCAGTGACCCAGGACTAGCGGGAAAGCAGTATTTT.

As for this clone: The final CDR3 position lacks the conserved phenylalanine or tryptophan, pointing to a likely read error. The limits of the CDR3 on the DNA are not certain, so only TCRdb's listed CDR3 is given. J is TRBJ1-2 and V is TRBV6-1; the table's D call of TRBD1 was not tested on the DNA. The germline gives CDR1 MNHNS, CDR2 SASEGT. The CDR3 contains 13 residues when both ends are counted. The CDR3 loop is CASSETFPGRDSR.

The chain joins TRBV27 to TRBJ2-7; D might be TRBD2 (6 bases). The CDR3 length is 15 residues. Trimming pared 0 bases from V and 3 bases from J, leaving 12 bases between. Germline V gene data show CDR1 as MNHEY and CDR2 as SMNVEV (reference sequence). CDR3 amino acids: CASSLSGGGGYEQYF. CDR3 nucleotide sequence: TGTGCCAGCAGTTTATCCGGGGGAGGCGGCTACGAGCAGTACTTC.

This clone was observed a few times. This rearrangement joins TRBV11-3 to TRBJ2-2; the D gene is possibly TRBD2 (6 bases). Germline V gene data show CDR1 as SGHNT and CDR2 as YENEEA. Trimming took 3 bases from V and 10 from J, leaving 33 bases between them. This CDR3 is built from 20 residues. The CDR3 coding sequence is TGTGCCAGCAGCTTTACCCCTTTCCTAGCCGGGAGTCACTCGGTCGTGGAGCTGTTTTTT. This gives the protein CASSFTPFLAGSHSVVELFF.

V gene TRBV9 combines with J gene TRBJ2-1; 10 positions match TRBD2. Germline lookup yields CDR1 SGDLS and CDR2 YYNGEE. With 0 bases clipped from V and 5 bases from J, the junction kept 8 bases outside the gene matches. The length of the CDR3 is 17 residues. This chain's CDR3 is CASSVGPLLAGDNEQFF. The CDR3 bases are TGTGCCAGCAGCGTAGGCCCTCTCCTAGCGGGGGACAATGAGCAGTTCTTC.

The chain joins TRBV27 to TRBJ1-5; 10 bases agree with TRBD1. V trimming: 7 bases; J trimming: 6 bases; junction bases outside the gene matches: 6. The germline CDR1 and CDR2 sequences are MNHEY and SMNVEV (reference sequence). This CDR3 comprises 14 residues. The DNA of the CDR3 is TGTGCCAGCAAGAGACAGGGGGCCGGTCAGCCCCAGCATTTT. Protein: CASKRQGAGQPQHF.

This clone was seen just once. The chain combines TRBV11-3 with TRBJ2-5; 9 positions match TRBD1. After removal of 2 bases from V and 5 bases from J, the junction contained 6 bases not matched to a gene. The CDR3 length is 15 residues. CDR1 is SGHNT and CDR2 is YENEEA in the germline V gene. The CDR3 here is CASSLRDRGDETQYF. The DNA for the CDR3 is TGTGCCAGCAGCTTACGAGACAGGGGGGATGAGACCCAGTACTTC.